This record looks at one TCR beta chain sequence and its context. Patients in Seattle were enrolled during active infection, then followed longitudinally. Germline V gene lookup returns CDR1 SGDLS and CDR2 YYNGEE. There are 16 residues in the CDR3. The trim removed 2 bases at V and 0 bases at J, leaving 4 bases unmatched. These data originate in a study of blood T cell repertoires in COVID-19. Assay used: immunoSEQ multiplex PCR; TCRdb lists only in-frame clones, some missing. The sample includes some 110,000 clones, 75% to 85% of them seen just once. The clonotype originates from a man older than 75 with COVID-19, enrolled during active disease. This rearrangement joins TRBV9 to TRBJ2-1; the match to TRBD2 covers 8 bases. Sequencing used peripheral blood. The CDR3 region has the DNA TGTGCCAGCAGCGTCGTAGCGGGGAGCTCCTACAATGAGCAGTTCTTC. It translates to CASSVVAGSSYNEQFF.